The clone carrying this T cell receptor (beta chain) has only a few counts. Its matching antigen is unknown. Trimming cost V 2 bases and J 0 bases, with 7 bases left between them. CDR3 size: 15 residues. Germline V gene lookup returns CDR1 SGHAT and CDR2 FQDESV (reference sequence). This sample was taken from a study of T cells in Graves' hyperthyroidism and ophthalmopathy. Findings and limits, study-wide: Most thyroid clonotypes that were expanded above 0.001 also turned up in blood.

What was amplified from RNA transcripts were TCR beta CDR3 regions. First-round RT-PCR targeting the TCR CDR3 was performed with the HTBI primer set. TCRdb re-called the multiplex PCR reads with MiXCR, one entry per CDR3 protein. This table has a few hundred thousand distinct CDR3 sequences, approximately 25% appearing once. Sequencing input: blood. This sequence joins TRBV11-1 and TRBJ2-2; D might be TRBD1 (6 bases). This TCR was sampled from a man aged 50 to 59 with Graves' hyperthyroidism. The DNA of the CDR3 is TGTGCCAGCAGCTTAAACAGGGCGAACACCGGGGAGCTGTTTTTT. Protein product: CASSLNRANTGELFF. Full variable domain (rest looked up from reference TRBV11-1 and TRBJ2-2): EAEVAQSPRYKITEKSQAVAFWCDPISGHATLYWYRQILGQGPELLVQFQDESVVDDSQLPKDRFSAERLKGVDSTLKIQPAELGDSAMYLCASSLNRANTGELFFGEGSRLTVL.